This TCR beta chain was captured in a study of T cells in Graves' hyperthyroidism and ophthalmopathy. Study background: It was at initial diagnosis, before any treatment, that peripheral blood was collected.

Whole-study results and caveats: Ophthalmopathy was identified by the model a median around 5.9 months ahead of onset.

Amplified regions were TCR beta CDR3 sequences from RNA transcripts. A set of HTBI primers served as the primers for a first-round RT-PCR of the TCR CDR3. From the multiplex PCR reads, TCRdb called clonotypes with MiXCR, one entry per CDR3 protein. The sample includes some 550,000 distinct CDR3 sequences, roughly a sixth of them seen just once. This clonotype was counted only a few times. As yet, its antigen is unknown. The source is a middle-aged woman with Graves' ophthalmopathy. The material sequenced was blood.

The CDR3 nucleotides are TGTGCCAGCAGGTCACAGGGAGCCGGGGCCAACGTCCTGACTTTC. Translated, it gives CASRSQGAGANVLTF. The chain has TRBV6-1 and TRBJ2-6; D is possibly TRBD1 (6 bases). Germline V gene lookup returns CDR1 MNHNS and CDR2 SASEGT. Between the trimmed V and J ends, which lost 6 bases and 4 bases, there was a span of 13 bases. This CDR3 has 15 residues.